Each of the 27 T cell receptor beta chains below was sequenced from the same sample in a study of cytomegalovirus exposure and HLA in healthy donors. PCR was performed using 60 Vbeta and 13 Jbeta primers. Clones were read by immunoSEQ multiplex PCR, and TCRdb kept only the in-frame ones, dropping some. The table includes about 160,000 clones, around 76% detected once. Specimen: PBMCs. The receptors derive from a female donor in good health and CMV-seronegative.

The chain combines TRBV19 with TRBJ1-3; TRBD1 is a possible D gene (5 bases). V dropped 8 bases and J dropped 0 bases, with 11 bases sitting between them. Per germline, CDR1 LNHDA and CDR2 SQIVND (reference sequence). CDR3 length: 14 residues. The CDR3 loop reads CASRPTGSGNTIYF. The CDR3 region has the DNA TGTGCCAGTCGACCCACAGGCTCTGGAAACACCATATATTTT.

This chain uses TRBV30 with TRBJ2-7, with TRBD2 identical over 11 bases. Per the germline V gene, CDR1 is GTSNPN and CDR2 is SVGIG (reference sequence). V shed 2 bases and J 4 bases; nucleotides not matched to a gene: 10. This CDR3 contains 16 residues. This chain's CDR3 is CAWSSVAGGPKYEQYF. DNA of the CDR3: TGTGCCTGGAGTAGTGTAGCGGGGGGGCCAAAGTACGAGCAGTACTTC.

The rearrangement joins TRBV7-8 to TRBJ2-1; perhaps TRBD1 as D (5 bases). V shed 1 base and J shed 9 bases, with 13 bases lying between them. This CDR3 region has 14 residues. Per germline, CDR1 SGHVS and CDR2 FQNEAQ. In DNA, the CDR3 is TGTGCCAGCAGCTTAGGGGGCTGGGTAAGTGAGCAGTTCTTC. Residues: CASSLGGWVSEQFF.

This chain joins TRBV27 and TRBJ2-7, with 10 bases that match TRBD2. In germline, CDR1 is MNHEY, CDR2 SMNVEV (reference sequence). The CDR3 totals 14 residues. The ends lost 3 bases at V and 6 bases at J; junction bases unmatched: 5. CDR3: CASSFGLAGAEQYF. In nucleotides, the CDR3 is TGTGCCAGCAGTTTTGGGCTAGCGGGAGCCGAGCAGTACTTC.

V gene TRBV6-4 combines with J gene TRBJ2-3, with a possible D match to TRBD1 (7 bases). The germline V gene encodes CDR1 MRHNA and CDR2 SNTAGT. This CDR3 has 13 amino acids. The ends were cut back, 8 bases at V and 6 bases at J, with 15 bases in the middle. The CDR3 protein is CASGQAEGDTQYF. The DNA for the CDR3 is TGTGCCAGCGGACAGGCGGAGGGGGATACGCAGTATTTT.

The J gene is TRBJ2-3, the V gene TRBV6-5; tentatively, D is TRBD2 (7 bases). Looked up from germline, CDR1 is MNHEY and CDR2 is SVGAGI. V was cut by 2 bases and J by 2 bases, with 14 bases left in between. This CDR3 has 16 residues. The CDR3 loop reads CASSYSGTPHTDTQYF. The CDR3 DNA follows: TGTGCCAGCAGTTACAGCGGGACACCTCACACAGATACGCAGTATTTT.

J is TRBJ2-1 and V is TRBV2; 9 positions match TRBD2. V gave up 8 bases and J gave up 3 bases; unmatched junction bases: 2. The CDR3 runs 13 residues. Looked up from germline, CDR1 is SNHLY and CDR2 is FYNNEI. CDR3 nucleotide sequence: TGTGCCAGCCTTAGCGGGAGCTACAATGAGCAGTTCTTC. Protein sequence: CASLSGSYNEQFF.

This clone occurred a few times. The rearrangement links TRBV14 to TRBJ2-2; D is possibly TRBD2 (6 bases). Looked up from germline, CDR1 is SGHDN and CDR2 is FVKESK. The V and J ends lost 5 bases and 5 bases respectively, with 12 bases between them. This CDR3 spans 14 amino acids. The DNA for the CDR3 is TGTGCCAGCAGCAGGGACTTGAGGACCGGGGAGCTGTTTTTT. Translated: CASSRDLRTGELFF.

The V gene is TRBV30, the J gene TRBJ2-7; unclear D gene. This CDR3 contains 11 residues. The germline V gene has CDR1 GTSNPN and CDR2 SVGIG (reference sequence). Trimming left V 3 bases short and J 5 bases short, with 8 bases between. CDR3 coding DNA: TGTGCCTGGAGCAGGCTTGACGAGCAGTACTTC. Translating gives CAWSRLDEQYF. The full variable domain, with the rest looked up from reference TRBV30 and TRBJ2-7, is SQTIHQWPATLVQPVGSPLSLECTVEGTSNPNLYWYRQAAGRGLQLLFYSVGIGQISSEVPQNLSASRPQDRQFILSSKKLLLSDSGFYLCAWSRLDEQYFGPGTRLTVT.

The rearrangement joins TRBV5-1 to TRBJ2-3; TRBD2 matches at 7 bases. With 0 bases clipped from V and 0 bases from J, the junction kept 4 bases outside the gene matches. The CDR3 extends over 16 amino acids. Germline V gene sequence: CDR1 SGHRS, CDR2 YFSETQ. Written as DNA, the CDR3 is TGCGCCAGCAGCTTGGGGGACTACCCCAGCACAGATACGCAGTATTTT. Residues: CASSLGDYPSTDTQYF.

The chain carries TRBV5-8 and TRBJ2-1; D perhaps matches TRBD2 (5 bases). With 4 bases removed from V and 2 bases from J, the gap between germline ends came to 10 bases. The germline V gene has CDR1 SGHTS and CDR2 YDEGEE. The CDR3 is 14 residues long. Here the CDR3 reads CASSHIGAYNEQFF. In nucleotides, the CDR3 is TGTGCCAGCAGCCACATCGGGGCCTACAATGAGCAGTTCTTC.

The rearrangement uses TRBV6-5 and TRBJ2-7; TRBD2 matches at 10 bases. J was trimmed by 3 bases and V by 0 bases; bases with no gene match: 5. CDR1 is MNHEY, CDR2 SVGAGI, per germline. The CDR3 sequence is 16 residues long. Here the CDR3 reads CASSYSAASGSYEQYF. DNA of the CDR3: TGTGCCAGCAGTTACTCGGCGGCTAGCGGGAGCTACGAGCAGTACTTC.

This clone was seen a handful of times. The chain has TRBV5-1 and TRBJ1-2, with D perhaps TRBD1 (6 bases). The germline V gene has CDR1 SGHRS and CDR2 YFSETQ. The CDR3 length is 14 residues. The ends were cut back, 4 bases at V and 2 bases at J, with 12 bases in the middle. CDR3 amino acids: CASSRDTANYGYTF. The CDR3, as DNA: TGCGCCAGCAGCCGGGACACGGCCAACTATGGCTACACCTTC.

A single count supports this clone. The chain joins TRBV7-2 to TRBJ2-5, with TRBD2 identical over 7 bases. The CDR3 sequence is 16 residues long. Germline V CDR1 and CDR2: SGHTA, FQGNSA. Unmatched junction bases numbered 6, after V lost 0 bases and J lost 2 bases. The CDR3 reads CASSLALAATQETQYF. CDR3 DNA: TGTGCCAGCAGCTTAGCGCTAGCGGCGACACAAGAGACCCAGTACTTC.

This clone was picked up one time. This sequence joins TRBV30 and TRBJ1-2; possibly TRBD1 for D (6 bases). Germline V gene sequence: CDR1 GTSNPN, CDR2 SVGIG (reference sequence). Trimming shortened V by 0 bases and J by 8 bases, and 7 bases separated the two germline ends. This CDR3 comprises 11 residues. CDR3 in amino acids: CAWSVQGGYTF. In DNA, the CDR3 is TGTGCCTGGAGTGTACAGGGAGGCTACACCTTC.

The chain joins TRBV10-1 to TRBJ2-1; 8 bases line up with TRBD2. V trimming: 0 bases; J trimming: 4 bases; junction bases outside the gene matches: 8. This CDR3 spans 17 amino acids. Germline loops: CDR1 WNHNN, CDR2 SYGVQD (reference sequence). The CDR3 protein is CASSESIGGASYNEQFF. The CDR3 DNA follows: TGCGCCAGCAGTGAGTCGATCGGGGGGGCCTCTTACAATGAGCAGTTCTTC.

The rearrangement links TRBV30 to TRBJ2-1, with 7 bases matching TRBD2. The CDR3 extends over 16 amino acids. Trimming at V came to 2 bases and at J to 0 bases, leaving 7 bases not matched to a gene. CDR1 is GTSNPN and CDR2 is SVGIG in the germline V gene (reference sequence). The CDR3 coding sequence is TGTGCCTGGAGTCCCCGGGGGGACCCCTCCTACAATGAGCAGTTCTTC. Its translation: CAWSPRGDPSYNEQFF.

J is TRBJ1-2 and V is TRBV11-1; D is ambiguous. CDR1 and CDR2 from the germline V gene are SGHAT and FQDESV (reference sequence). This CDR3 is 12 amino acids long. V shed 2 bases and J shed 12 bases, with 13 bases lying between them. CDR3 bases: TGTGCCAGCAGCTTAAGCCCTGGCGGCCACACCTTC. It codes for CASSLSPGGHTF.

The chain employs TRBV30 and TRBJ2-7; 9 bases match TRBD1. J lost 5 bases, V lost 1 base, and 6 bases had no gene match. CDR3 length: 14 residues. The germline V gene encodes CDR1 GTSNPN and CDR2 SVGIG (reference sequence). This CDR3 is CAWSAGQGDHEQYF. In DNA form, the CDR3 reads TGTGCCTGGAGTGCGGGACAGGGTGACCACGAGCAGTACTTC.

With respect to this clone: One junction end does not reproduce the germline sequence, and a read error may be involved. The chain links TRBV9 to TRBJ1-1; D uncertain. The CDR3 is 16 amino acids. Germline V CDR1 and CDR2: SGDLS, YYNGEE. The CDR3 here is CASGVVRVGRNTEAFF. The CDR3 coding sequence is TGTGCCAGCGGCGTAGTAAGGGTAGGGAGGAACACTGAAGCTTTCTTT. Filled out from reference TRBV9 and TRBJ1-1, the complete variable domain reads DSGVTQTPKHLITATGQRVTLRCSPRSGDLSVYWYQQSLDQGLQFLIQYYNGEERAKGNILERFSAQQFPDLHSELNLSSLELGDSALYFCASGVVRVGRNTEAFFGQGTRLTVV.

This chain links TRBV30 with TRBJ1-2, with D perhaps matching TRBD1 (5 bases). The CDR3 spans 12 residues. V lost 2 bases, J lost 7 bases, and 11 bases lay in between. The germline gives CDR1 GTSNPN, CDR2 SVGIG (reference sequence). The CDR3 DNA reads as TGTGCCTGGAGTTTCCAGGGTCGTGGCTACACCTTC. It is translated as CAWSFQGRGYTF.

The V call is TRBV7-8, the J call TRBJ1-2; no definite D call. The CDR3 totals 15 residues. Germline CDR1 and CDR2: SGHVS and FQNEAQ. V dropped 3 bases and J dropped 4 bases, with 15 bases sitting between them. The CDR3 coding sequence is TGTGCCAGCAGCTTTCGGGATCTGGGGAGCTATGGCTACACCTTC. Translated: CASSFRDLGSYGYTF.

The chain has TRBV4-1 and TRBJ2-7, with 12 nucleotides matching TRBD2. Unmatched junction bases numbered 0, after V lost 1 base and J lost 2 bases. The CDR3 sequence is 15 residues long. Germline-derived CDR1 and CDR2 are MGHRA and YSYEKL. CDR3 sequence: CASSQASGGAYEQYF. The DNA of the CDR3 is TGCGCCAGCAGCCAAGCTAGCGGGGGGGCCTACGAGCAGTACTTC.

The V call is TRBV28, the J call TRBJ2-7; D may be TRBD1 (6 bases). Germline CDR1 is MDHEN and CDR2 is SYDVKM. Trimming cost V 6 bases and J 3 bases, with 15 bases left between them. The CDR3 runs 14 residues. In DNA, the CDR3 is TGTGCCAGCAGAGCGGTAGGACAGTTCTACGAGCAGTACTTC. It yields the protein CASRAVGQFYEQYF.

The chain uses TRBV7-8 and TRBJ2-1; the D gene is possibly TRBD2 (7 bases). V shed 1 base and J shed 9 bases, with 19 bases lying between them. There are 16 residues in the CDR3. Germline assignment: CDR1 SGHVS and CDR2 FQNEAQ. The CDR3 loop reads CASSLDGGGSSSEQFF. CDR3 nucleotide sequence: TGTGCCAGCAGCTTAGACGGCGGGGGCAGTTCCAGTGAGCAGTTCTTC.

The chain employs TRBV5-6 and TRBJ2-5, with 7 positions matching TRBD1. V was pared by 0 bases and J by 5 bases, with 4 bases of the junction left unmatched. The CDR3 length is 14 residues. Germline assignment: CDR1 SGHDT and CDR2 YYEEEE. CDR3 nucleotides: TGTGCCAGCAGCTTGGTGTCAGGGGGTGAGACCCAGTACTTC. This sequence encodes CASSLVSGGETQYF.

The rearrangement links TRBV5-1 to TRBJ2-2; TRBD2 aligns across 11 bases. Unmatched junction bases numbered 1, after V lost 0 bases and J lost 6 bases. The CDR3 is 15 amino acids. Germline V gene lookup returns CDR1 SGHRS and CDR2 YFSETQ. CDR3: CASSLELAGAGELFF. CDR3 DNA sequence: TGCGCCAGCAGCTTGGAACTAGCGGGAGCCGGGGAGCTGTTTTTT.